This T cell receptor beta chain emerged from a study of cytomegalovirus exposure and HLA in healthy donors. Study observations and caveats: For most subjects, TCR beta sequences were reported to predict HLA-A and HLA-B alleles with accuracy.

The study ran its PCR with 60 Vbeta and 13 Jbeta primers. TCRdb's table, derived via immunoSEQ multiplex PCR, lists solely in-frame clones and lacks some. The sample shows around 200,000 clones, 82% of them seen only once. A word on this clone: What it binds is not known.

What was sequenced was PBMCs. The receptor was derived from a woman between 18 and 30 years old in good health and CMV-seronegative.

The CDR3 loop reads CASSLGTQVGGEKLFF. The CDR3 DNA follows: TGCGCCAGCAGCTTGGGGACACAGGTGGGAGGGGAAAAACTGTTTTTT. The chain links TRBV5-1 to TRBJ1-4; weak D call: TRBD1 (5 bases). The CDR3 contains 16 residues. Per germline, CDR1 SGHRS and CDR2 YFSETQ. Trimming took off 0 bases at V and 8 bases at J, with 17 bases between the two ends.